These T cell receptor beta chains were read from a single sample in a study of molecular identifiers for immune sequencing clone quantification. TCRdb re-called the PCR reads through MiXCR, storing one row per CDR3 protein. The repertoire holds about half a million distinct CDR3 sequences, with less than 30% as singletons. Material for sequencing was naive CD8+ T cells from blood, with Jurkat cell RNA spiked in. These TCRs come from a human donor in good health. Some libraries in this study had Jurkat cell RNA spiked in. Each CDR3 is given with its conserved first and last residue. A D gene is named only where the DNA matches it firmly.

v_call	d_call	j_call	cdr3_aa
TRBV5-1	TRBD1	TRBJ1-1	CASSLGTGVTEAFF
TRBV6-2/TRBV6-3	-	TRBJ2-1	CASGGQYNEQFF
TRBV7-9	TRBD1	TRBJ2-7	CASSFTGEQCF
TRBV23-1	TRBD1	TRBJ1-1	CASSQPSGTGRNTEAFF
TRBV27	TRBD2	TRBJ2-5	CASSLGAGGPETQYF
TRBV4-1	-	TRBJ2-2	CASNGGAYTGELFF
TRBV12-3/TRBV12-4	-	TRBJ2-3	CASSLSRELTDTQYF
TRBV2	-	TRBJ1-1	CASTYRVGTEAFF
TRBV9	TRBD1	TRBJ1-3	CASSGLDRVVSGGNTIYF
TRBV5-6	TRBD2	TRBJ2-7	CASSSPEGLAGQEEQYF
TRBV20-1	TRBD1	TRBJ2-7	CSATDRVDFYEQYF
TRBV27	-	TRBJ2-3	CASSLWAALGPDTQYF
TRBV29-1	-	TRBJ2-6	CSVEDRTSSGANVLTF
TRBV4-3	TRBD1	TRBJ2-7	CASSQSGQGVYEQYF
TRBV30	-	TRBJ1-1	CAWSELNTEAFF
TRBV11-2	TRBD1	TRBJ1-1	CASSPGQAYTEAFF
TRBV5-6	-	TRBJ1-4	CASNEAETEKLFF
TRBV4-1	TRBD1	TRBJ1-2	CASSQSVQGEYGYTF
TRBV5-1	-	TRBJ2-7	CASSLSYNTYEQYF
TRBV28	TRBD1	TRBJ1-1	CASSLGLQGMKNTEAFF
TRBV7-9	TRBD1	TRBJ1-5	CASDMETGGSQPQHF
TRBV20-1	-	TRBJ2-5	CSARGSVEGRQETQYF
TRBV28	-	TRBJ2-3	CASSVRGLAGDTQYF
TRBV25-1	-	TRBJ2-1	CASSPVSTHEQFF
TRBV4-1	-	TRBJ2-5	CASSQIREFQEAQYF
TRBV7-2	TRBD2	TRBJ2-7	CASSSPETSGINEQYF
TRBV4-1	-	TRBJ2-3	CASSQEVGVPDTQYF
TRBV28	-	TRBJ2-3	CASSFRGPLTDTQYF
TRBV13	-	TRBJ2-5	CASSLQGWETQYF
TRBV19	-	TRBJ2-3	CASSSRTESSTDTQYF
TRBV28	TRBD1	TRBJ1-1	CASSSEDRENTEAFF
TRBV29-1	-	TRBJ1-1	CSVGGGEMNTEAFF
TRBV12-3/TRBV12-4	TRBD2	TRBJ2-3	CASSFGTRPDTQYF
TRBV6-2/TRBV6-3	TRBD1	TRBJ2-7	CATTGTGRWEQYF
TRBV18	TRBD1	TRBJ2-7	CASSGQGTYEQYF
TRBV14	-	TRBJ2-4	CASSQSSYSQYF
TRBV11-2	TRBD1	TRBJ1-1	CASSPTFAGGADTEAFF
TRBV20-1	-	TRBJ2-4	CSAPLPSVVDKNIQYF
TRBV29-1	TRBD1	TRBJ2-1	CSVATGDFDEQFF
TRBV5-5	-	TRBJ2-1	CASITLNEQFF
TRBV4-1	-	TRBJ1-1	CASSQERASQVNTEAFF
TRBV25-1	-	TRBJ2-7	CASSESSPASSYEQYF
TRBV5-6	-	TRBJ2-7	CASSSRNEQYF
TRBV10-3	-	TRBJ1-1	CAISESLYTEAFF
TRBV30	-	TRBJ2-7	CAWSVPAGAVNEQYF
TRBV6-6	-	TRBJ1-5	CASSLWQNNQPQHF
TRBV7-9	TRBD2	TRBJ2-7	CASSGPGTSGTYSYEQYF